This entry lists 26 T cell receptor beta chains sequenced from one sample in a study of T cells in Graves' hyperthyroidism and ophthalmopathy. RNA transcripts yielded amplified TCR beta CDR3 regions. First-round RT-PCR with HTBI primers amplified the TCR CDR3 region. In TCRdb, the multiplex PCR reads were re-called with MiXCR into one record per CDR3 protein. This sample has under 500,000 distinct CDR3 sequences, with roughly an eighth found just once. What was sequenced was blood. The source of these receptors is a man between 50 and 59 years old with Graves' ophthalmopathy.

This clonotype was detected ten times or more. The CDR3 DNA follows: TGTGCCAGCGGCAAAAGGGTCACAGATACGCAGTATTTT. This gives the protein CASGKRVTDTQYF. The chain carries TRBV14 and TRBJ2-3; D is ambiguous. Trimming left V 8 bases short and J 2 bases short, with 11 bases between. Germline V gene data show CDR1 as SGHDN and CDR2 as FVKESK. The CDR3 contains 13 residues.

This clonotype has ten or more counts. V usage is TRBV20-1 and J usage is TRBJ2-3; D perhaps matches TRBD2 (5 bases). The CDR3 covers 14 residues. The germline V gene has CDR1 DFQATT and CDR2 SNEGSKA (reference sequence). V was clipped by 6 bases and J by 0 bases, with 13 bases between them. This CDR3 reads CSAEVDSSTDTQYF. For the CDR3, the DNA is TGCAGTGCAGAGGTGGACTCAAGCACAGATACGCAGTATTTT.

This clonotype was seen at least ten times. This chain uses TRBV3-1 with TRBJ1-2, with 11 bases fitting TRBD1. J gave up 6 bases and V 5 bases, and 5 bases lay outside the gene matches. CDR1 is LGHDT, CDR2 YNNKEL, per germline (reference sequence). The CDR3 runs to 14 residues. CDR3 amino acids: CASSRRTGGNGYTF. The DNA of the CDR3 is TGTGCCAGCAGCAGACGGACAGGGGGCAATGGCTACACCTTC. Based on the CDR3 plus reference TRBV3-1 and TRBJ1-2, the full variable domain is DTAVSQTPKYLVTQMGNDKSIKCEQNLGHDTMYWYKQDSKKFLKIMFSYNNKELIINETVPNRFSPKSPDKAHLNLHINSLELGDSAVYFCASSRRTGGNGYTFGSGTRLTVV.

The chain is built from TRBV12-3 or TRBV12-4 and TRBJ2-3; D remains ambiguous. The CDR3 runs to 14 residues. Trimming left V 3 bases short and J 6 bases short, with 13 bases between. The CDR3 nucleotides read TGTGCCAGCAGTTTTTTAACCCCGTTGGATACGCAGTATTTT. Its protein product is CASSFLTPLDTQYF.

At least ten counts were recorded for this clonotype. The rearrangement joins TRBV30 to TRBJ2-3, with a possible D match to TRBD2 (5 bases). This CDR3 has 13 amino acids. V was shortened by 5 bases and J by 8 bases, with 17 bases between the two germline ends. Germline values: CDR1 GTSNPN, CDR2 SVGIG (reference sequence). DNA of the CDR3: TGTGCCTGGGACCGGGCCCCGGGGAGTACGCAGTATTTT. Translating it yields CAWDRAPGSTQYF.

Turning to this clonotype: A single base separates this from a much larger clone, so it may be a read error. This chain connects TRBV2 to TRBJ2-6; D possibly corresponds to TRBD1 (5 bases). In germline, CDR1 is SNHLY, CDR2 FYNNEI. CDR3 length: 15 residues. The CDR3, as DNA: TGTGCCAGCACCGAGACCTCCTCTGGGGCCAACGTCCCGACTTTC. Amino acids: CASTETSSGANVPTF.

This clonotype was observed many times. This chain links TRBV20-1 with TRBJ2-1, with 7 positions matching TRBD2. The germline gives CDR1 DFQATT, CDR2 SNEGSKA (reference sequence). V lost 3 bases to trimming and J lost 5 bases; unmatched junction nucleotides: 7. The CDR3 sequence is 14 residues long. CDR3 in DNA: TGCAGTGCTAGTCGTGACGGGAGGCACAATGAGCAGTTCTTC. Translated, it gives CSASRDGRHNEQFF.

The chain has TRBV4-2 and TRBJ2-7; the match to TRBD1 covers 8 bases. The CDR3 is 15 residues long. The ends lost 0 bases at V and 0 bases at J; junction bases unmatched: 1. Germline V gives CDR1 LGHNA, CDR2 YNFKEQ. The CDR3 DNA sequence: TGTGCCAGCAGCCAAGAGACAGGGGACTCCTACGAGCAGTACTTC. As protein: CASSQETGDSYEQYF.

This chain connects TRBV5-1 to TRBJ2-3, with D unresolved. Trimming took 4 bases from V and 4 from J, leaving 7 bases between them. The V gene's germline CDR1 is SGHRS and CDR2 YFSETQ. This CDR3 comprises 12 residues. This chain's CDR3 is CASSITADTQYF. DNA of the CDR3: TGCGCCAGCAGCATCACCGCAGATACGCAGTATTTT.

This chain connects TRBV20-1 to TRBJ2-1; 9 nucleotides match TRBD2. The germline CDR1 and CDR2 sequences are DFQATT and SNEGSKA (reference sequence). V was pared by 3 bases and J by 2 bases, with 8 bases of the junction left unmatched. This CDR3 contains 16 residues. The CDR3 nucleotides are TGCAGTGCTAGCCCCTTATCTAGCGGGACCTACAATGAGCAGTTCTTC. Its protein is CSASPLSSGTYNEQFF.

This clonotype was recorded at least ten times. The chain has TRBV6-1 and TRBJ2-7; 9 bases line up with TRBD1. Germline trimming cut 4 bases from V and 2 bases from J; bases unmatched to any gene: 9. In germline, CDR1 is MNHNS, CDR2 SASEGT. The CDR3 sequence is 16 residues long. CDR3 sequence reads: CASSGGTGWPPYEQYF. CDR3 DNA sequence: TGTGCCAGCAGTGGGGGGACAGGGTGGCCCCCCTACGAGCAGTACTTC.

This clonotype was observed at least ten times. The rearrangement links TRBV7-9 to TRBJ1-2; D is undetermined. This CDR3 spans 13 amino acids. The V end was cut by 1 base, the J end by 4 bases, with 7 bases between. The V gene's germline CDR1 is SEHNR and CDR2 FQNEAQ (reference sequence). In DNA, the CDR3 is TGTGCCAGCAGCTTAGGGGGATTCTATGGCTACACCTTC. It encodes CASSLGGFYGYTF.

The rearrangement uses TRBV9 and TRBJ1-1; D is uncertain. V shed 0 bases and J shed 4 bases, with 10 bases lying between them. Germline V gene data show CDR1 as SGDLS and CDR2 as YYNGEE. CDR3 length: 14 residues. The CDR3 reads CASSVATSPTEAFF. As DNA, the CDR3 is TGTGCCAGCAGCGTAGCAACTTCACCCACTGAAGCTTTCTTT.

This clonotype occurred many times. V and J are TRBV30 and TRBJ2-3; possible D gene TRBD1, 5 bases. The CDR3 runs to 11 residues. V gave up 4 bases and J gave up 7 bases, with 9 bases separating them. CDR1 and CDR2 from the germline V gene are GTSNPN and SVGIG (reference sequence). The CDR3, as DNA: TGTGCCTGGACGGACACCTATACGCAGTATTTT. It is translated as CAWTDTYTQYF.

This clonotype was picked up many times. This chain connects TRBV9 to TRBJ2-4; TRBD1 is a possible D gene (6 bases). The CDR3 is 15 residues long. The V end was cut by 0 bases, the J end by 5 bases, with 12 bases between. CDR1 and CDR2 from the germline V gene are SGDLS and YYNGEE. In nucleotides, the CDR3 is TGTGCCAGCAGCGTAGATGCAGGGGCGCAAAACATTCAGTACTTC. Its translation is CASSVDAGAQNIQYF.

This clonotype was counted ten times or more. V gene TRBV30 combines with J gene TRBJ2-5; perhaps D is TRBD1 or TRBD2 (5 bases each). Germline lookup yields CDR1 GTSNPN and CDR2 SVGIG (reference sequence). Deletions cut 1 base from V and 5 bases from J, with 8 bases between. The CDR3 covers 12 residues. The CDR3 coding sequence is TGTGCCTGGAGTGATGGGGGTGAGACCCAGTACTTC. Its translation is CAWSDGGETQYF.

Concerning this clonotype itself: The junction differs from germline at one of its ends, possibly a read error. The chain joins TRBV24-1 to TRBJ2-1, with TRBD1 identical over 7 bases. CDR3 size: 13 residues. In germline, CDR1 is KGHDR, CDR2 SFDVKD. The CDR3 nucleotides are TGTACCACCAGTGAACTGAAACAGGGGAGGCAGTTCTTC. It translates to CTTSELKQGRQFF.

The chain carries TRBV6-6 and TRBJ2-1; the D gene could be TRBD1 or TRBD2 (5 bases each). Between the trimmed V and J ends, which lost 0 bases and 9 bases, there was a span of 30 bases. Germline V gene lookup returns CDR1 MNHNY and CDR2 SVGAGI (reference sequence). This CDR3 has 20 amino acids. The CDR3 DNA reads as TGTGCCAGCAGTTACTCGACCAGGACGGGACGCCCCCGCACCCCCTCTGAGCAGTTCTTC. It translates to CASSYSTRTGRPRTPSEQFF.

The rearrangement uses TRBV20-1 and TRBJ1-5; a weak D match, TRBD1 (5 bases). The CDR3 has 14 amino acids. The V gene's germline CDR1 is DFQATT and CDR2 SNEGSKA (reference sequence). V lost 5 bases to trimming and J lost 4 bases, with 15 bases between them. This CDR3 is CSALAGAPNQPQHF. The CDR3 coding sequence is TGCAGTGCTCTGGCCGGGGCCCCGAATCAGCCCCAGCATTTT.

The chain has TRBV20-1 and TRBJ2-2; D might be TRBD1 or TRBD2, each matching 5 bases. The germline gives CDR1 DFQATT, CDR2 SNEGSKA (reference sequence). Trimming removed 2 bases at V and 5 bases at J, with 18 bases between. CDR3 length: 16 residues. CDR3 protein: CSARSPTLGVTGELFF. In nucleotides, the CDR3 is TGCAGTGCTAGATCCCCCACACTGGGGGTAACCGGGGAGCTGTTTTTT.

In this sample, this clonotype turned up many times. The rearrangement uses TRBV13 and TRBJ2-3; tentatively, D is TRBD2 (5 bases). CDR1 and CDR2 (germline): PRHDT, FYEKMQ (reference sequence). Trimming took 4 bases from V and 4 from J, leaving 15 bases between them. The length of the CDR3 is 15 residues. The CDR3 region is CASSYYAEAADTQYF. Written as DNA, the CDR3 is TGTGCCAGCAGCTACTATGCGGAGGCGGCAGATACGCAGTATTTT.

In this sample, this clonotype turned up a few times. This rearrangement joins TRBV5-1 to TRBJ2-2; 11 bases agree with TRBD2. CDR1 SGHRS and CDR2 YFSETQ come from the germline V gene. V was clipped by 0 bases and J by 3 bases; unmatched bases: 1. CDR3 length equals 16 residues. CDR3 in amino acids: CASSLGLAGHTGELFF. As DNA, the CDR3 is TGCGCCAGCAGCTTGGGACTAGCGGGACACACCGGGGAGCTGTTTTTT.

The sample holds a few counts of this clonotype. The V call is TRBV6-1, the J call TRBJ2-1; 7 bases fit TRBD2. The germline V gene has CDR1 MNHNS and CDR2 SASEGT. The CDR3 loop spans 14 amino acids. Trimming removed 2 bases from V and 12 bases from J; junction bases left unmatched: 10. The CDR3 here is CASSERWGEGRQFF. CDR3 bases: TGTGCCAGCAGTGAAAGGTGGGGGGAGGGGAGGCAGTTCTTC.

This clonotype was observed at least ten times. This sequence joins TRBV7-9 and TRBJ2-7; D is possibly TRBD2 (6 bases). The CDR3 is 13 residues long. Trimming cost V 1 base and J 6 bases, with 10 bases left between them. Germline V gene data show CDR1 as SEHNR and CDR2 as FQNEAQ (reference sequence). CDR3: CASSLDEGGEQYF. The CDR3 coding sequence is TGTGCCAGCAGCTTAGATGAGGGAGGCGAGCAGTACTTC.

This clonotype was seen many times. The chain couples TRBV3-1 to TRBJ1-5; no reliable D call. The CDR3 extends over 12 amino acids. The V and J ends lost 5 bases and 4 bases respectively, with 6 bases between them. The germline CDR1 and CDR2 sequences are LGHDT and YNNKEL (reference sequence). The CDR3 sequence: CASSIGNQPQHF. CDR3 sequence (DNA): TGTGCCAGCAGCATAGGGAATCAGCCCCAGCATTTT.

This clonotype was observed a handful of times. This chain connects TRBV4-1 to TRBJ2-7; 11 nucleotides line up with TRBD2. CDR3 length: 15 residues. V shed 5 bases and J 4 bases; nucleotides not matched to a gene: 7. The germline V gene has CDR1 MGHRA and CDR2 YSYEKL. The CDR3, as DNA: TGCGCCAGCAGCTCCGGGACTAGCGGAGTTTACGAGCAGTACTTC. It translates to CASSSGTSGVYEQYF.